This note documents a single TCR beta chain sequence. As yet, its antigen is unknown. This sample is part of a study of identical twins. Germline assignment: CDR1 SGHDT and CDR2 YYEEEE. V dropped 5 bases and J dropped 0 bases, with 8 bases sitting between them. The CDR3 loop spans 13 amino acids. Findings and limits, study-wide: Zero-insertion findings could be partly confounded by invariant cells (MAIT and iNKT cells). The more abundant beta clonotypes in cord blood had fewer insertions, and memory repertoires did not show this.

Using its own MiXCR run on the 5' RACE reads, TCRdb lists one record per CDR3 protein. The sample carries about 520,000 distinct CDR3 sequences, 20% to 25% recorded once. The same data also went into a second study, on T cells expressing NK-cell markers.

This clonotype originated in a woman under 30 in good health. Sequencing input: CD4+ T cells sorted from blood. The chain carries TRBV5-6 and TRBJ1-1; D gene unclear. The CDR3 nucleotides read TGTGCCAGCAGGTTCATCATGAACACTGAAGCTTTCTTT. This codes for CASRFIMNTEAFF.